These 17 T cell receptor beta chains originate from one sample sequenced in a study of type 1 regulatory T cells. No antigen has been assigned to these receptors. MiXCR, applied by TCRdb to the reads, yields one record per CDR3 protein. In the table there are about 68,000 distinct CDR3 sequences, approximately 64% of which are singletons. Sequences were obtained from cultured T cells, either the whole culture or a sorted T cell fraction (not recorded which). The subset was: Tr1-enriched cell product generated in vitro against host alloantigens. The receptors stem from a human donor in good health.

This chain links TRBV9 with TRBJ2-3, with unresolved D. V dropped 0 bases and J dropped 1 base, with 9 bases sitting between them. In germline, CDR1 is SGDLS, CDR2 YYNGEE. The CDR3 is 15 residues long. As DNA, the CDR3 is TGTGCCAGCAGCGTAGTGTGGGGTCGCACAGATACGCAGTATTTT. The encoded protein is CASSVVWGRTDTQYF.

This clonotype was detected only once. The chain carries TRBV5-4 and TRBJ2-2; TRBD2 agrees at 11 bases. The CDR3 consists of 17 residues. After removal of 3 bases from V and 6 bases from J, the junction contained 10 bases not matched to a gene. The germline CDR1 and CDR2 sequences are SGHNT and YYREEE (reference sequence). The CDR3 spells CASSSGLAVPGPGELFF. DNA for the CDR3: TGTGCCAGCAGCTCGGGACTAGCGGTCCCGGGCCCCGGGGAGCTGTTTTTT.

The J gene is TRBJ1-6, the V gene TRBV7-2; 10 nucleotides line up with TRBD1. The junction had 6 bases not matched to a gene; V was cut back by 6 bases and J by 10 bases. CDR1 is SGHTA, CDR2 FQGNSA, per germline. This CDR3 region has 14 residues. CDR3 in amino acids: CASSRDRGVSPLHF. The DNA of the CDR3 is TGTGCCAGCAGTCGGGACAGGGGTGTCTCACCCCTCCACTTT.

V and J are TRBV5-1 and TRBJ1-1; 7 nucleotides align to TRBD1. This CDR3 contains 14 residues. Germline CDR1 SGHRS, CDR2 YFSETQ. Trimming cost V 2 bases and J 6 bases; bases outside gene matches: 7. For the CDR3, the DNA is TGCGCCAGCAGCTTCGAGACAGGGAATGCTGAAGCTTTCTTT. Protein product: CASSFETGNAEAFF.

Ten or more counts support this clonotype. The genes are TRBV9 and TRBJ2-1; 12 bases are a match to TRBD2. Germline CDR1 and CDR2: SGDLS and YYNGEE. V shed 0 bases, J shed 5 bases, and the junction held 9 bases outside the gene matches. This CDR3 is built from 18 residues. CDR3 loop: CASSVDSGASGRDNEQFF. The CDR3 DNA reads TGTGCCAGCAGCGTAGACTCGGGGGCTAGCGGGAGGGACAATGAGCAGTTCTTC. The variable domain in full, completed from reference TRBV9 and TRBJ2-1, reads DSGVTQTPKHLITATGQRVTLRCSPRSGDLSVYWYQQSLDQGLQFLIQYYNGEERAKGNILERFSAQQFPDLHSELNLSSLELGDSALYFCASSVDSGASGRDNEQFFGPGTRLTVL.

The chain couples TRBV20-1 to TRBJ2-1; 10 nucleotides match TRBD2. Germline V gives CDR1 DFQATT, CDR2 SNEGSKA (reference sequence). After removal of 7 bases from V and 7 bases from J, the junction contained 4 bases not matched to a gene. CDR3 size: 12 residues. The CDR3 reads CSVIAGGNEQFF. The CDR3 DNA sequence: TGCAGTGTCATAGCGGGAGGAAATGAGCAGTTCTTC.

The gene calls are TRBV20-1 and TRBJ1-2, with 7 bases matching TRBD1. Trimming took 6 bases from V and 4 from J; bases not matched to a gene: 5. This CDR3 has 12 amino acids. Germline CDR1 is DFQATT and CDR2 is SNEGSKA (reference sequence). CDR3 amino acids: CSARQGGYGYTF. The DNA for the CDR3 is TGCAGTGCCCGGCAGGGGGGCTATGGCTACACCTTC.

The rearrangement links TRBV29-1 to TRBJ2-7; 12 bases fit TRBD2. Germline V lookup: CDR1 SQVTM, CDR2 ANQGSEA. The CDR3 has 14 residues. Unmatched junction bases numbered 6, after V lost 6 bases and J lost 3 bases. The CDR3 region has the DNA TGCAGCGTCCAAGTACTAGCGGGAGGCTACGAGCAGTACTTC. Protein: CSVQVLAGGYEQYF.

This clonotype occurred a few times. The chain combines TRBV7-9 with TRBJ1-2; tentatively, D is TRBD1 (6 bases). In germline, CDR1 is SEHNR, CDR2 FQNEAQ (reference sequence). This CDR3 has 13 amino acids. V was trimmed by 1 base and J by 7 bases, leaving 10 bases between them. CDR3 in amino acids: CASSLGEQGGYTF. For the CDR3, the DNA is TGTGCCAGCAGCTTAGGGGAACAGGGTGGCTACACCTTC.

The chain has TRBV7-9 and TRBJ1-2; 7 bases align to TRBD1. Trimming at V came to 4 bases and at J to 5 bases, leaving 4 bases not matched to a gene. This CDR3 is 13 amino acids long. Germline CDR1 and CDR2: SEHNR and FQNEAQ (reference sequence). For the CDR3, the DNA is TGTGCCAGCAGCTCACAGGGGATGTATGGCTACACCTTC. Amino acids: CASSSQGMYGYTF.

The chain links TRBV10-3 to TRBJ2-5; no firm D call. Germline values: CDR1 ENHRY, CDR2 SYGVKD. The germline V and J ends were trimmed by 4 bases and 5 bases, with 5 bases remaining between them. The CDR3 length is 11 residues. The CDR3 coding sequence is TGTGCCATCAGTGTGTCCGAGACCCAGTACTTC. It is translated as CAISVSETQYF.

This chain joins TRBV6-2 or TRBV6-3 and TRBJ2-3; tentatively, D is TRBD1 (6 bases). Trimming left V 5 bases short and J 5 bases short, with 17 bases between. This CDR3 has 15 residues. CDR1 and CDR2 from the germline V gene are MNHEY and SVGEGT. This CDR3 reads CASSVTGTPRDTQYF. CDR3 nucleotide sequence: TGTGCCAGCAGTGTCACAGGGACCCCTCGAGATACGCAGTATTTT.

This clonotype was counted a single time. The chain carries TRBV3-1 and TRBJ2-7; 9 bases are a match to TRBD2. This CDR3 is built from 16 residues. From germline, CDR1 is LGHDT and CDR2 YNNKEL (reference sequence). J lost 2 bases, V lost 0 bases, and 5 bases had no gene match. The CDR3 loop reads CASSQDLASGAYEQYF. CDR3 DNA: TGTGCCAGCAGCCAAGATTTGGCTAGCGGGGCCTACGAGCAGTACTTC.

This clonotype was found a few times. V usage is TRBV24-1 and J usage is TRBJ2-3; D is unresolved. The CDR3 runs 12 residues. Germline lookup yields CDR1 KGHDR and CDR2 SFDVKD. V was clipped by 2 bases and J by 4 bases, with 3 bases between them. This CDR3 is CATSDWSDTQYF. CDR3 DNA: TGTGCCACCAGTGATTGGTCAGATACGCAGTATTTT.

CDR3 DNA sequence: TGTGCCAGCAGTTCCCTAGAGGGAGGGACAGATACGCAGTATTTT. Protein product: CASSSLEGGTDTQYF. This chain connects TRBV28 to TRBJ2-3; TRBD2 matches 7 bases. Germline CDR1 and CDR2: MDHEN and SYDVKM. V lost 4 bases and J lost 3; bases outside the gene matches: 7. CDR3 size: 15 residues. The entire variable domain, with the rest obtained from reference TRBV28 and TRBJ2-3, is as follows: DVKVTQSSRYLVKRTGEKVFLECVQDMDHENMFWYRQDPGLGLRLIYFSYDVKMKEKGDIPEGYSVSREKKERFSLILESASTNQTSMYLCASSSLEGGTDTQYFGPGTRLTVL.

The chain combines TRBV5-1 with TRBJ1-2; no clear D gene. This CDR3 has 13 residues. The V end lost 0 bases, the J end lost 8 bases, and 11 bases lay between the germline ends. Germline V gene sequence: CDR1 SGHRS, CDR2 YFSETQ. Here the CDR3 reads CASSLDGVRGYTF. For the CDR3, the DNA is TGCGCCAGCAGCTTGGACGGGGTTAGGGGCTACACCTTC.

The chain joins TRBV7-8 to TRBJ1-5; D is uncertain. Trimming shortened V by 2 bases and J by 1 base, and 15 bases separated the two germline ends. The CDR3 length is 17 residues. Germline loops: CDR1 SGHVS, CDR2 FQNEAQ. The CDR3 bases are TGTGCCAGCAGCTTAATTCCGGGGAAGGAGAGCAATCAGCCCCAGCATTTT. Encoded protein: CASSLIPGKESNQPQHF.